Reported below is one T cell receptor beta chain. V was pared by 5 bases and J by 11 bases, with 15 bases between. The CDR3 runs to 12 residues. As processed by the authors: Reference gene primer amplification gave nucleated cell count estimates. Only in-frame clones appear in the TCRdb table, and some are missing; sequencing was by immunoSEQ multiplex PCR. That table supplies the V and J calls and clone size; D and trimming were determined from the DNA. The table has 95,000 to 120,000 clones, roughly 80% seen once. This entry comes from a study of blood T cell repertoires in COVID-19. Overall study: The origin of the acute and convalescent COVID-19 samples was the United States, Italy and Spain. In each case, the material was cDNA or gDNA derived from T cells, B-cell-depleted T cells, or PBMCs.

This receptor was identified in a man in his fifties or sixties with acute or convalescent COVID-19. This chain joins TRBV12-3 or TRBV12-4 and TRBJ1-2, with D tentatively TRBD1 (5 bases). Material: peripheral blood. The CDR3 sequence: CASSLAIGGYTF. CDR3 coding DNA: TGTGCCAGCAGTCTCGCCATCGGGGGGTACACCTTC.